This T cell receptor beta chain was recovered during a study of stem cell transplantation in POMP-related autoinflammatory disease. The CDR3 length is 13 residues. CDR1 and CDR2 (germline): LNHDA, SQIVND (reference sequence). With 5 bases clipped from V and 2 bases from J, the junction kept 0 bases outside the gene matches. TCRdb's copy holds only in-frame clones and misses some; the assay was immunoSEQ multiplex PCR. The table lists about 4,900 clones, roughly 90% of them singletons. The sequencing here drew on CD8+ T cells from PBMCs, taken after stem cell transplantation. The receptor's source is a human patient with POMP-related autoinflammation and immune dysregulation (PRAID). T cells may partly derive from the graft donor. The chain recombines TRBV19 with TRBJ2-5; 9 bases fit TRBD1. The DNA of the CDR3 is TGTGCCAGTAGTGACAGGGGGCAAGAGACCCAGTACTTC. It translates to CASSDRGQETQYF.